This TCR beta chain was identified during a study of blood T cell repertoires in COVID-19. Overall study: The United States, Italy and Spain supplied acute and convalescent COVID-19 samples. T cells, B-cell-depleted T cells, or PBMCs provided the cDNA or gDNA that served as material.

Looked up from germline, CDR1 is SGHRS and CDR2 is YFSETQ. The CDR3 spans 15 residues. Methods used by the authors: The authors estimated nucleated cell counts from reference gene primer amplification. Assay: immunoSEQ multiplex PCR; the TCRdb copy retains only in-frame clones and omits some. V, J and clone size are those of that table, while D and trimming were read from the DNA. The table has around 70,000 clones, around 78% seen once. As to this clone: A read error may produce the germline difference seen at one junction end.

The sequenced sample consisted of peripheral blood. This chain connects TRBV5-1 to TRBJ2-5; TRBD2 matches 8 bases. The TCR sequence derives from a human donor in a cohort sampled during active COVID-19. The CDR3 loop reads CARSRSGGGQETQYF. The CDR3 bases are TGCGCCCGCAGCCGATCCGGGGGGGGCCAAGAGACCCAGTACTTC.